This T cell receptor beta chain emerged from a study of Ad26.COV2.S vaccination and SARS-CoV-2 variants. The junction had 8 bases not matched to a gene; V was cut back by 2 bases and J by 2 bases. The CDR3 loop spans 16 amino acids. The germline gives CDR1 SGHTA, CDR2 FQGNSA. The data were produced by immunoSEQ multiplex PCR, yet TCRdb's version contains in-frame clones alone and is incomplete. Here the sample spans about 250,000 clones, about 90% being singletons. Treatment: some 20 received Ad26.COV2.S at low or high dose, single or two shots; about 5 received placebo; per-sample allocation not given. The study sampled participants on day 63 after the first vaccine or placebo injection.

The source is a person between 18 and 65 years old who received the Ad26.COV2.S COVID-19 vaccine or a placebo. The sample was peripheral blood, taken in a trial of Ad26.COV2.S vaccine versus placebo. The chain links TRBV7-2 to TRBJ1-2; TRBD1 agrees at 7 bases. This CDR3 reads CASSLTSGTVNYGYTF. DNA for the CDR3: TGTGCCAGCAGCTTAACTAGCGGGACAGTGAACTATGGCTACACCTTC.